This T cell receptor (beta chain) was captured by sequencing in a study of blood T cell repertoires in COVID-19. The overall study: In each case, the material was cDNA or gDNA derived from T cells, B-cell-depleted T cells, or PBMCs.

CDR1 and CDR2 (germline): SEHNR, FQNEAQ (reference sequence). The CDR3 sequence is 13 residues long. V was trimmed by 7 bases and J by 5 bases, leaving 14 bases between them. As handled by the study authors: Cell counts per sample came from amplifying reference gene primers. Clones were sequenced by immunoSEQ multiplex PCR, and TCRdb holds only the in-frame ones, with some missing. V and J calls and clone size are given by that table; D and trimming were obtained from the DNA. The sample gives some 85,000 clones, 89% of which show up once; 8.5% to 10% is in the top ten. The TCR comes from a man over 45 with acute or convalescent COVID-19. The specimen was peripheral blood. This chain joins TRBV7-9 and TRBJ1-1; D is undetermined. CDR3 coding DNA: TGTGCCAGCACCATTCAGCCCGGGACTGAAGCTTTCTTT. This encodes CASTIQPGTEAFF.